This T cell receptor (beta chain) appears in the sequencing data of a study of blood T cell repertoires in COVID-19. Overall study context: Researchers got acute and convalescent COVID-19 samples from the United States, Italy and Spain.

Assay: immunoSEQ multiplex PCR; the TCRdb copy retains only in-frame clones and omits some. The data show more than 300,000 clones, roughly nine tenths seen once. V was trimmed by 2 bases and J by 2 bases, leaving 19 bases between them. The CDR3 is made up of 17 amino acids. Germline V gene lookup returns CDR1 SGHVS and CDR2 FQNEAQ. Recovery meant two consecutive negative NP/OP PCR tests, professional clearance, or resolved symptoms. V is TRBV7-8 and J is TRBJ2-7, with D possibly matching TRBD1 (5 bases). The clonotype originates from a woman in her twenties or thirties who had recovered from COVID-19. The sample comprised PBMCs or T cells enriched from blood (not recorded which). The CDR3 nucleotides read TGTGCCAGCAGCTTAAGGTTTGTTGGGGCCCTCACCTACGAGCAGTACTTC. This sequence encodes CASSLRFVGALTYEQYF.